Listed here are 17 T cell receptor beta chains from one sample, sequenced in a study of T cell repertoires in cytomegalovirus infection. No cognate antigen is known for these TCRs. TCRdb reprocessed the reads via MiXCR and lists one record per CDR3 protein. The repertoire holds some 590,000 distinct CDR3 sequences, with approximately 40% as singletons. Sequenced here: cultured PBMCs, sampled from culture after CMV antigen stimulation. The source of these receptors is a human donor in good health (CMV status not recorded). Some clones in this sample may be carry-over from other donors' samples.

The J gene is TRBJ2-7, the V gene TRBV27; 8 bases map to TRBD1. This CDR3 is 14 amino acids long. The germline V gene encodes CDR1 MNHEY and CDR2 SMNVEV (reference sequence). J was trimmed by 5 bases and V by 6 bases; bases with no gene match: 9. The CDR3 region has the DNA TGTGCCAGCAGGACCCTAACAGGGGGTCACGAGCAGTACTTC. It translates to CASRTLTGGHEQYF.

In this sample, this clonotype turned up once. V gene TRBV20-1 combines with J gene TRBJ2-5; D tentatively reads TRBD1 or TRBD2 (5 bases each). V lost 6 bases and J 1 base, leaving 15 bases between the germline ends. The CDR3 has 14 residues. Germline lookup yields CDR1 DFQATT and CDR2 SNEGSKA (reference sequence). The CDR3 DNA reads TGCAGTGCCGCCGCCCGGGACCCCCAAGAGACCCAGTACTTC. It yields the protein CSAAARDPQETQYF.

This clonotype was counted between two and nine times. V is TRBV20-1 and J is TRBJ2-6, with D possibly called TRBD1 or TRBD2 (6 bases each). In germline, CDR1 is DFQATT, CDR2 SNEGSKA (reference sequence). The CDR3 loop spans 17 amino acids. V was clipped by 5 bases and J by 2 bases, with 19 bases between them. The CDR3 is CSAQGTSGSTGANVLTF. DNA of the CDR3: TGCAGTGCTCAGGGGACATCCGGGAGCACTGGGGCCAACGTCCTGACTTTC.

This rearrangement joins TRBV6-5 to TRBJ2-4; no definite D call. V lost 6 bases, J lost 7 bases, and 19 bases lay in between. Germline-derived CDR1 and CDR2 are MNHEY and SVGAGI. The CDR3 consists of 15 residues. The CDR3 DNA reads as TGTGCCAGCAGCCCATGGGATTTAAGGCTTAACATTCAGTACTTC. Translation: CASSPWDLRLNIQYF.

The rearrangement links TRBV20-1 to TRBJ2-5; D is undetermined. Germline CDR1 and CDR2: DFQATT and SNEGSKA (reference sequence). V lost 4 bases and J 5 bases, leaving 11 bases between the germline ends. The CDR3 runs 12 residues. Here the CDR3 reads CSATSLQETQYF. The CDR3 coding sequence is TGCAGTGCTACATCCCTTCAGGAGACCCAGTACTTC.

The V and J genes are TRBV12-3 or TRBV12-4 and TRBJ1-2; D remains ambiguous. The V and J ends lost 4 bases and 8 bases respectively, with 11 bases between them. The CDR3 has 12 amino acids. The CDR3 region is CASSYGEGGYTF. CDR3 DNA sequence: TGTGCCAGCAGTTACGGGGAAGGGGGCTACACCTTC.

This clonotype was detected only once. The V gene is TRBV29-1, the J gene TRBJ1-1, with 9 bases fitting TRBD1. The V and J ends lost 3 bases and 3 bases, in that order; junction bases with no gene match: 2. This CDR3 region has 13 residues. Germline V gene lookup returns CDR1 SQVTM and CDR2 ANQGSEA. This CDR3 reads CSVDRDRDTEAFF. As DNA, the CDR3 is TGCAGCGTTGACCGGGACAGGGACACTGAAGCTTTCTTT.

A note on this clonotype: Germline is not matched at one junction end, which may reflect a read error. The rearrangement uses TRBV28 and TRBJ1-2; TRBD1 aligns across 8 bases. The germline gives CDR1 MDHEN, CDR2 SYDVKM. The CDR3 is 13 amino acids. Here the CDR3 DNA reads TGCGTTGCAACAGGGACAGGACTCTATGGCTACACCTTC. This encodes CVATGTGLYGYTF.

The chain employs TRBV5-4 and TRBJ2-5; 10 nucleotides align to TRBD2. Germline V gene sequence: CDR1 SGHNT, CDR2 YYREEE (reference sequence). V dropped 3 bases and J dropped 2; count of bases not matched to a gene: 7. CDR3 length: 16 residues. Here the CDR3 reads CASSSPTSGHQETQYF. The DNA for the CDR3 is TGTGCCAGCAGCTCCCCGACTAGCGGGCATCAAGAGACCCAGTACTTC.

The chain recombines TRBV7-2 with TRBJ1-3; D uncertain. The V end lost 7 bases, the J end lost 4 bases, and 11 bases lay between the germline ends. Germline CDR1 and CDR2: SGHTA and FQGNSA. The CDR3 is 13 residues long. This CDR3 reads CASTLSGGNTIYF. The CDR3 nucleotides read TGTGCCAGCACCCTGTCGGGGGGAAACACCATATATTTT.

The CDR3 sequence: CASSRGGGGYYEQYF. DNA of the CDR3: TGCGCCAGCAGCCGTGGGGGCGGGGGATACTACGAGCAGTACTTC. The chain carries TRBV4-1 and TRBJ2-7; TRBD2 might be the D (7 bases). In germline, CDR1 is MGHRA, CDR2 YSYEKL. The V end was cut by 4 bases, the J end by 3 bases, with 16 bases between. The CDR3 length is 15 residues.

This clonotype was counted only a few times. The chain employs TRBV7-2 and TRBJ1-1, with unresolved D. CDR3 length: 15 residues. With 6 bases removed from V and 1 base from J, the gap between germline ends came to 15 bases. The germline V gene has CDR1 SGHTA and CDR2 FQGNSA. The CDR3: CASSPAALGNTEAFF. Written as DNA, the CDR3 is TGTGCCAGCAGTCCAGCGGCCCTTGGGAACACTGAAGCTTTCTTT.

The chain has TRBV7-8 and TRBJ2-7; TRBD2 agrees at 7 bases. V lost 4 bases and J lost 3; bases outside the gene matches: 6. This CDR3 region has 14 residues. Germline V gene sequence: CDR1 SGHVS, CDR2 FQNEAQ. In nucleotides, the CDR3 is TGTGCCAGCAGCTCAGCGGGACTAAACTACGAGCAGTACTTC. As protein: CASSSAGLNYEQYF. Variable domain in full (rest from reference TRBV7-8 and TRBJ2-7): GAGVSQSPRYKVAKRGQDVALRCDPISGHVSLFWYQQALGQGPEFLTYFQNEAQLDKSGLPSDRFFAERPEGSVSTLKIQRTQQEDSAVYLCASSSAGLNYEQYFGPGTRLTVT.

This chain links TRBV6-2 or TRBV6-3 with TRBJ2-1; 13 bases are a match to TRBD2. V was pared by 8 bases and J by 1 base, with 8 bases of the junction left unmatched. The CDR3 has 17 amino acids. Germline CDR1 MNHEY, CDR2 SVGEGT. CDR3 in amino acids: CASSGLAGERSYNEQFF. CDR3 bases: TGTGCCAGCTCCGGACTAGCGGGAGAACGGTCCTACAATGAGCAGTTCTTC.

This clonotype was picked up a small number of times. The chain combines TRBV6-1 with TRBJ1-1; D is unclear. Germline CDR1 MNHNS, CDR2 SASEGT. V lost 4 bases and J 1 base, leaving 13 bases between the germline ends. CDR3 length equals 15 residues. The CDR3 sequence: CASSGLLEENTEAFF. CDR3 DNA sequence: TGTGCCAGCAGTGGCCTACTTGAAGAGAACACTGAAGCTTTCTTT.

On this clonotype: This CDR3 fails to terminate in the conserved phenylalanine or tryptophan, so it likely reflects a read error. The J gene is TRBJ1-2, the V gene TRBV7-2, with TRBD1 as a possible D gene (5 bases). The CDR3 has 17 residues. Germline loops: CDR1 SGHTA, CDR2 FQGNSA. Between the trimmed V and J ends, which lost 5 bases and 0 bases, there was a span of 19 bases. The CDR3 sequence is CASSKRDGLLANYGYTS. CDR3 coding DNA: TGTGCCAGCAGCAAACGGGACGGATTGTTAGCTAACTATGGCTACACCTCC.

The chain has TRBV11-2 and TRBJ2-2; D is ambiguous. CDR3 length: 14 residues. CDR1 SGHAT and CDR2 FQNNGV come from the germline V gene. V was trimmed by 3 bases and J by 4 bases, leaving 9 bases between them. The CDR3 region has the DNA TGTGCCAGCAGCTTCGAGAGGTCCACCGGGGAGCTGTTTTTT. This sequence encodes CASSFERSTGELFF.